The clone carrying this T cell receptor (beta chain) was detected once. These data originate in a study of blood T cell repertoires in COVID-19. Looking at the study overall: The United States, Italy and Spain were the sources of the acute and convalescent COVID-19 samples. T cells, B-cell-depleted T cells, or PBMCs provided the cDNA or gDNA that served as material.

The CDR3 consists of 14 residues. In the original processing: Estimates of nucleated cell counts were drawn from the amplification of reference gene primers. Repertoires were generated with immunoSEQ multiplex PCR, while TCRdb's copy carries only in-frame clones and drops some. D and trimming were read from the DNA, whereas the V and J calls and clone size are those reported in that table. The data hold 300,000 to 450,000 clones, with around 87% observed a single time. The source of this sequence is a human donor in a cohort sampled during active COVID-19. Sequenced: peripheral blood. The V and J genes are TRBV21-1 and TRBJ1-2; the table assigns TRBD1, which was not confirmed against the DNA. TRBV21-1 is a known pseudogene. CDR3 DNA sequence: TGTGCCAGCAGTAAGCCTACAGAATACTATGGCTACACCTTC. Translating it yields CASSKPTEYYGYTF.